The source of this T cell receptor (beta chain) is a study of T cells in Graves' hyperthyroidism and ophthalmopathy. The CDR3 has 12 amino acids. V dropped 7 bases and J dropped 7 bases, with 13 bases sitting between them. With a duration under 2 months, the hyperthyroidism was newly diagnosed in patients aged 18 to 65. Amplified TCR beta CDR3 regions came from RNA transcripts. Primed by the HTBI set, a first-round RT-PCR was run on the TCR CDR3. TCRdb re-called the multiplex PCR reads with MiXCR, one entry per CDR3 protein. The sample includes 400,000 to 550,000 distinct CDR3 sequences, 13% to 15% of them seen just once. This clonotype was seen ten or more times.

The clonotype was recovered from a young woman with Graves' hyperthyroidism. The J gene is TRBJ1-2, the V gene TRBV12-3 or TRBV12-4; no definite D call. Sequences were obtained from blood. This chain's CDR3 is CASKRIQLGYTF. The CDR3 bases are TGTGCCAGCAAAAGGATCCAGCTTGGCTACACCTTC.